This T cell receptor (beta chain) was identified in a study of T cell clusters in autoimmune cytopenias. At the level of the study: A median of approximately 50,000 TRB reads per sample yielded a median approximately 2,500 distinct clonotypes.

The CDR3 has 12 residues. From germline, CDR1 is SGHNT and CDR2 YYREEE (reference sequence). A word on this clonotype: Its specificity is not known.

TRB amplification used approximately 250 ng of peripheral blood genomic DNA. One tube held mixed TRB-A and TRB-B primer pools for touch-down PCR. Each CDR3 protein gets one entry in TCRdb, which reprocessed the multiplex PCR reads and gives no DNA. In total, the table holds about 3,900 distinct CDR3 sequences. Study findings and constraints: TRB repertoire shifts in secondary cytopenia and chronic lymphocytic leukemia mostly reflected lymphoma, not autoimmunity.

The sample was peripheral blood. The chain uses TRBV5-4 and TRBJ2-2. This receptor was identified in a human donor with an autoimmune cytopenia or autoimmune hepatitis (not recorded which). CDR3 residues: CASATNTGELFF.